This T cell receptor (beta chain) was captured by sequencing in a study of T cells in localized non-small cell lung cancer. Findings of the study overall: Adjacent lung had a median roughly 53 of the 100 largest tumor clones.

V trimming: 2 bases; J trimming: 8 bases; junction bases outside the gene matches: 7. The CDR3 is 15 amino acids. The germline CDR1 and CDR2 sequences are MNHEY and SMNVEV (reference sequence). To note about this clone: Antigen: not known.

The data were produced by immunoSEQ multiplex PCR, yet TCRdb's version contains in-frame clones alone and is incomplete. The sample lists some 5,000 clones; 25% to 35% were seen once. The sequencing here drew on lung tumor tissue, taken before any cancer treatment. The TCR originated in a woman aged 40-69 years with stage II squamous cell lung carcinoma. This chain joins TRBV27 and TRBJ2-1; TRBD2 agrees at 9 bases. The CDR3 is CASSLAGGLVYEQFF. Here the CDR3 DNA reads TGTGCCAGCAGTTTAGCGGGAGGGTTAGTCTATGAGCAGTTCTTC.